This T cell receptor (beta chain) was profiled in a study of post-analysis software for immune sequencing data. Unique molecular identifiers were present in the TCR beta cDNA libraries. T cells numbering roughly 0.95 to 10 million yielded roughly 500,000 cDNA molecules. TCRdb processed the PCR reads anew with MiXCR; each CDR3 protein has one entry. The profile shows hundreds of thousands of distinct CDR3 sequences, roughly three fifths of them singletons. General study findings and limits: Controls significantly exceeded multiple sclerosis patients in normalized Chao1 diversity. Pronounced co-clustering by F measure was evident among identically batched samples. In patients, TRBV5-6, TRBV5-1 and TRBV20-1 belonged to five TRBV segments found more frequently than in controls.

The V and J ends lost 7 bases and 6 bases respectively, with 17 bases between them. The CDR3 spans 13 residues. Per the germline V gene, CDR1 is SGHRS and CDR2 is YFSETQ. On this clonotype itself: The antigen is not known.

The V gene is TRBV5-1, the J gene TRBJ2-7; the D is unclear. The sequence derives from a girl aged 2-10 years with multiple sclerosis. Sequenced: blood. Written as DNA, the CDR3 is TGCGCCAGCCCCGGCGAGGTACGCCGCGAGCAGTACTTC. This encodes CASPGEVRREQYF.